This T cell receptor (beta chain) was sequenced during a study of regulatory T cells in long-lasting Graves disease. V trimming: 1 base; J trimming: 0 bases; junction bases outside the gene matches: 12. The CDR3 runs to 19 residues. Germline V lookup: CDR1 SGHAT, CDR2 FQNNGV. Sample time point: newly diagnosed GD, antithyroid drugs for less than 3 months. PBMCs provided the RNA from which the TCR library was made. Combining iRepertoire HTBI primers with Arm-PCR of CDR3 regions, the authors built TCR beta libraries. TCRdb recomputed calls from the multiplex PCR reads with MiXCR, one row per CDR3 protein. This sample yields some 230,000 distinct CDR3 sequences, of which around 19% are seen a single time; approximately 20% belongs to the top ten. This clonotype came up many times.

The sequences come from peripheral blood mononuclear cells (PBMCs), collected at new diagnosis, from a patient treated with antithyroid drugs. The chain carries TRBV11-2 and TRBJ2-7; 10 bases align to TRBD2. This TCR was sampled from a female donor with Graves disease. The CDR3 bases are TGTGCCAGCAGCTTAGGTCGGCTAGCGGGGGCCCCCTTCTCCTACGAGCAGTACTTC. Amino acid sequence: CASSLGRLAGAPFSYEQYF.